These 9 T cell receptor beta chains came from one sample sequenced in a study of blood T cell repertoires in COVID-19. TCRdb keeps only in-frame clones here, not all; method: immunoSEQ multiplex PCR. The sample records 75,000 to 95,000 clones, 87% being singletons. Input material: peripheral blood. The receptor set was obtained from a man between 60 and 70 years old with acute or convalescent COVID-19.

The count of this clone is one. The CDR3 region is CASTQGGGVDTQYF. The CDR3, as DNA: TGTGCCAGCACCCAAGGCGGGGGGGTAGATACGCAGTATTTT. V usage is TRBV7-2 and J usage is TRBJ2-3; TRBD2 agrees at 9 bases. The CDR3 covers 14 residues. The J segment lost 5 bases and the V segment lost 7 bases, leaving 7 bases of the junction unmatched. The V gene's germline CDR1 is SGHTA and CDR2 FQGNSA.

This CDR3 is CASSFSGGRGETQYF. The CDR3 DNA follows: TGTGCCAGCAGCTTTAGCGGGGGGCGGGGGGAGACCCAGTACTTC. The chain couples TRBV7-8 to TRBJ2-5; the match to TRBD2 covers 10 bases. The CDR3 consists of 15 residues. CDR1 is SGHVS, CDR2 FQNEAQ, per germline. Losses at the gene ends were 3 bases for V and 5 bases for J; bases not matched to a gene: 6.

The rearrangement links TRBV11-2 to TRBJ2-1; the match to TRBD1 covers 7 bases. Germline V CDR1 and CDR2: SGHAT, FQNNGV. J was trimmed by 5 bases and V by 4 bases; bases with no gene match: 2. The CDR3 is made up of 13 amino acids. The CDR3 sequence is CASSWGQHNEQFF. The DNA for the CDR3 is TGTGCCAGCAGCTGGGGACAGCACAATGAGCAGTTCTTC.

This CDR3 reads CASSLIWGQGPGEQFF. DNA for the CDR3: TGTGCCAGCAGTTTAATCTGGGGTCAGGGGCCCGGGGAGCAGTTCTTC. J is TRBJ2-1 and V is TRBV27; tentative D call: TRBD1 (6 bases). Germline CDR1 reads MNHEY; CDR2 reads SMNVEV (reference sequence). The V gene lost 2 bases and the J gene lost 10 bases, with 21 bases spanning the gap. The CDR3 consists of 16 residues.

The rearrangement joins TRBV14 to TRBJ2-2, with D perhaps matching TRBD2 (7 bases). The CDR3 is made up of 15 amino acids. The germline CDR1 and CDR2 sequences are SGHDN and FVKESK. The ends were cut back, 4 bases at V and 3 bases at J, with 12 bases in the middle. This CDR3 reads CASSRGGSYTGELFF. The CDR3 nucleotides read TGTGCCAGCAGCCGGGGGGGCTCCTACACCGGGGAGCTGTTTTTT.

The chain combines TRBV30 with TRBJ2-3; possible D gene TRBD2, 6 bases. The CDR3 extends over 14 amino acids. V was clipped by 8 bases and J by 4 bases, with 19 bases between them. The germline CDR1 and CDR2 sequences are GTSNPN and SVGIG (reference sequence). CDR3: CATDPGGVADTQYF. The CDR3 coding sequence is TGTGCCACCGACCCCGGCGGGGTCGCAGATACGCAGTATTTT.

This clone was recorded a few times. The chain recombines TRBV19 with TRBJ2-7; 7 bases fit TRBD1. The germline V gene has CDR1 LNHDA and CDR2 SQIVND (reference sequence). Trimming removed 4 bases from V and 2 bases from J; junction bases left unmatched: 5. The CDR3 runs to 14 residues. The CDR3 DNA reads TGTGCCAGTAGTAGGGGACAGAGAACCTACGAGCAGTACTTC. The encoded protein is CASSRGQRTYEQYF.

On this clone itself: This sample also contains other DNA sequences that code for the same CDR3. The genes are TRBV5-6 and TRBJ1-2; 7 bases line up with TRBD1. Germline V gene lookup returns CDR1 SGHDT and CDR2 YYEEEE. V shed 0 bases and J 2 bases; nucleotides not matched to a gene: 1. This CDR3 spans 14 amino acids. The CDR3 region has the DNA TGTGCCAGCAGCTTGGGACAGGGAAACTATGGCTACACCTTC. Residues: CASSLGQGNYGYTF.

CDR3 bases: TGTGCCAGCAGCTTAGTTCAGAAGAACACTGAAGCTTTCTTT. This encodes CASSLVQKNTEAFF. The rearrangement uses TRBV11-2 and TRBJ1-1; D ambiguous. Deletions cut 1 base from V and 1 base from J, with 7 bases between. The CDR3 loop spans 14 amino acids. CDR1 and CDR2 from the germline V gene are SGHAT and FQNNGV. The full variable domain, its missing parts supplied by reference TRBV11-2 and TRBJ1-1, is EAGVAQSPRYKIIEKRQSVAFWCNPISGHATLYWYQQILGQGPKLLIQFQNNGVVDDSQLPKDRFSAERLKGVDSTLKIQPAKLEDSAVYLCASSLVQKNTEAFFGQGTRLTVV.